This TCR beta chain was captured in a study of blood T cell repertoires in COVID-19. Study summary: T cells, B-cell-depleted T cells, or PBMCs provided the cDNA or gDNA that served as material.

TCRdb keeps only in-frame clones here, not all; method: immunoSEQ multiplex PCR. This sample carries just under 300,000 clones, approximately 86% of them seen once, and the ten largest clones take around 1.4%. V dropped 4 bases and J dropped 1; count of bases not matched to a gene: 5. Germline V gene data show CDR1 as KGHSH and CDR2 as LQKENI. This CDR3 contains 17 residues. What was sequenced was peripheral blood. This TCR was sampled from a man between 65 and 80 years old with acute or convalescent COVID-19. This sequence joins TRBV18 and TRBJ2-6; 9 bases map to TRBD1. The CDR3 here is CASSLTQGASGANVLTF. CDR3 nucleotide sequence: TGTGCCAGCTCACTCACACAGGGGGCTTCTGGGGCCAACGTCCTGACTTTC.